The present entry profiles one T cell receptor beta chain with its context. Authors' data handling: Reference gene primer amplification gave nucleated cell count estimates. Some clones are missing from TCRdb's copy, which holds only in-frame ones; the method was immunoSEQ multiplex PCR. V and J calls plus clone size are reproduced from that table; the DNA served to infer D and trimming. The table shows about 160,000 clones, with just under 95% occurring only once. These data originate in a study of blood T cell repertoires in COVID-19. Looking at the study overall: Samples of COVID-19 (acute and convalescent) were obtained from the United States, Italy and Spain. PBMCs, B-cell-depleted T cells, or T cells provided the cDNA or gDNA that made up the material.

This CDR3 is 16 amino acids long. The rearrangement joins TRBV21-1 to TRBJ1-5. TRBV21-1 is flagged as a pseudogene. This clonotype originated in a woman aged 45-60 years with acute or convalescent COVID-19. The sequenced sample was peripheral blood. CDR3 DNA: TGTGCCAGCAGCAAGGGAGGGGGGGCTAGCAATCAGCCCCAGCATTTT. This encodes CASSKGGGASNQPQHF.